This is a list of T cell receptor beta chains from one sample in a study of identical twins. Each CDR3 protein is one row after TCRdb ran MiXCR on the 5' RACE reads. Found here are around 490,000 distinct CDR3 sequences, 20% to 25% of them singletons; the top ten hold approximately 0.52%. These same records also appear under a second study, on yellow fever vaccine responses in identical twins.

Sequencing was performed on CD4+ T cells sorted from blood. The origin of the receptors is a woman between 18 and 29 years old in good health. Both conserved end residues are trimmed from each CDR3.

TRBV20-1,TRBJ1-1,SAHRGSNTEAF
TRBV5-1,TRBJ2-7,ASSTTGEDEQY
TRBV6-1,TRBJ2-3,ASSAGDTQY
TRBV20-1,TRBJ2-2,SASVFGELF
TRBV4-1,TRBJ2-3,ASSQDRASGGRTDTQY
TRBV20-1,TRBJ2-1,SARAGEVNEQF
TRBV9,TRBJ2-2,ASSDPGPLRWGTGELF
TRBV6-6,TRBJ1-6,ASRGLRESPLH
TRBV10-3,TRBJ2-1,AISPIGGGNEQF
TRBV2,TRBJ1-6,ASSEVGGYNSPLH
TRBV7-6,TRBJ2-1,ASSSLGSSYNEQF
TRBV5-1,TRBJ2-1,ASSLRTNEQF
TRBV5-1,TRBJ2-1,ASSSYPTGKDYNEQF